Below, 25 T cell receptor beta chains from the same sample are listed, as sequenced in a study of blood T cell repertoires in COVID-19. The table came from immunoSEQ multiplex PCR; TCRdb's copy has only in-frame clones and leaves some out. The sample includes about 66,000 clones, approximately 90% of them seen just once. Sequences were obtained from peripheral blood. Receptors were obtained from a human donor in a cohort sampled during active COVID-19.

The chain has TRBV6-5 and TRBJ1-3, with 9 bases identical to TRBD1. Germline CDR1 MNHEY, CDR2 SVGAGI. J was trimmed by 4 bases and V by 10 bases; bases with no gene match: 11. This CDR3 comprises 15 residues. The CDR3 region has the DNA TGTGCCACACACCCTTACAGGGGGCCAGGAAACACCATATATTTT. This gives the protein CATHPYRGPGNTIYF.

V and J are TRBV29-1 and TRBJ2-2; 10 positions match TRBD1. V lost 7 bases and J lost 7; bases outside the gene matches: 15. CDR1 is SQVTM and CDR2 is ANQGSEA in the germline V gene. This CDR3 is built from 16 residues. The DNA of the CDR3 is TGCAGCGCCCTAGGGGTGACAGGGGGCGACGGCGGGGAGCTGTTTTTT. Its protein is CSALGVTGGDGGELFF.

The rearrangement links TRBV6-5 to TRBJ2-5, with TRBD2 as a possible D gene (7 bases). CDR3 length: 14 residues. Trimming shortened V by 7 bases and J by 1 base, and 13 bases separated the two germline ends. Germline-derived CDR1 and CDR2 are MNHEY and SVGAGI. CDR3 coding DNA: TGTGCCAGCATTCGCGGGGGCCCCCAAGAGACCCAGTACTTC. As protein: CASIRGGPQETQYF.

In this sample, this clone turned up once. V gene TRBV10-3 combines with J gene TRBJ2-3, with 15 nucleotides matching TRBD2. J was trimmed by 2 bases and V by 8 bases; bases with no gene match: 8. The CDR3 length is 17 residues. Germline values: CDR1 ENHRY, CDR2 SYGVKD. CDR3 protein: CAIQRTSGGANTDTQYF. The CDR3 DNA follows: TGTGCCATCCAGAGGACTAGCGGGGGGGCAAACACAGATACGCAGTATTTT.

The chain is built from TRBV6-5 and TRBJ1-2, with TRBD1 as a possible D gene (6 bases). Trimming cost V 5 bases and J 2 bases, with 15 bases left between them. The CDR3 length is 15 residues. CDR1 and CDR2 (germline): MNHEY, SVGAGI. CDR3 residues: CASSRFGQLNYGYTF. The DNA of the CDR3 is TGTGCCAGCAGTAGATTTGGACAGTTAAACTATGGCTACACCTTC.

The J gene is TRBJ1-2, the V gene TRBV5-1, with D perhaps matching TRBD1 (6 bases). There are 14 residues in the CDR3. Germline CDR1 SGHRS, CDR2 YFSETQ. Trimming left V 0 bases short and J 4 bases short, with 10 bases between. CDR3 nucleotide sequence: TGCGCCAGCAGCTTGGCGGGGGGCGCCTATGGCTACACCTTC. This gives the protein CASSLAGGAYGYTF.

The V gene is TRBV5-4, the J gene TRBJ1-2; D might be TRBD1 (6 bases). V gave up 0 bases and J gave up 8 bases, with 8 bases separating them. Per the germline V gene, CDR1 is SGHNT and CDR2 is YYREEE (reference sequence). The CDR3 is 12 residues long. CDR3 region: CASSLEGGGYTF. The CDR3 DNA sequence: TGTGCCAGCAGCTTGGAGGGGGGGGGCTACACCTTC. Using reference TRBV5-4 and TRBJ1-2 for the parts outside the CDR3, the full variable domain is ETGVTQSPTHLIKTRGQQVTLRCSSQSGHNTVSWYQQALGQGPQFIFQYYREEENGRGNFPPRFSGLQFPNYSSELNVNALELDDSALYLCASSLEGGGYTFGSGTRLTVV.

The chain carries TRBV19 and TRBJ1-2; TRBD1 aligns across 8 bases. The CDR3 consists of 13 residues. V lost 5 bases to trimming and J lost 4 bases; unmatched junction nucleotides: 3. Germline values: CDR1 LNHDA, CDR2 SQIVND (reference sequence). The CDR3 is CASSVTGGYGYTF. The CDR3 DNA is TGTGCCAGTAGTGTCACAGGGGGCTATGGCTACACCTTC.

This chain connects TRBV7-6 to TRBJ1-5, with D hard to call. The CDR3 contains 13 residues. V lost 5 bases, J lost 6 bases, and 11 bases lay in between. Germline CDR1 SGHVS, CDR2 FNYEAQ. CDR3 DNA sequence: TGTGCCAGCAGCGCCGGCGGGGTTCAGCCCCAGCATTTT. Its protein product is CASSAGGVQPQHF.

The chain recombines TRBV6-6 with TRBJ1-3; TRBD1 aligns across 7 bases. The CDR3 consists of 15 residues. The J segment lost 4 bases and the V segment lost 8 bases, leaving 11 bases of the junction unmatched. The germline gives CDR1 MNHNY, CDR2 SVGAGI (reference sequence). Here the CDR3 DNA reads TGTGCCAGCGGAGACAGGGCCCAGGGAGGAAACACCATATATTTT. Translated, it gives CASGDRAQGGNTIYF.

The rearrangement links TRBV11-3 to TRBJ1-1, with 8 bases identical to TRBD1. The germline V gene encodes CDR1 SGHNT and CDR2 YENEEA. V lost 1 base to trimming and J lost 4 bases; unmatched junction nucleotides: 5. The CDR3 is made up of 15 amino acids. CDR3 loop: CASSLASQGATEAFF. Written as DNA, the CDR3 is TGTGCCAGCAGCTTAGCCAGCCAGGGGGCCACTGAAGCTTTCTTT. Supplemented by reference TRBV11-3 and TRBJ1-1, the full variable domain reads EAGVVQSPRYKIIEKKQPVAFWCNPISGHNTLYWYLQNLGQGPELLIRYENEEAVDDSQLPKDRFSAERLKGVDSTLKIQPAELGDSAVYLCASSLASQGATEAFFGQGTRLTVV.

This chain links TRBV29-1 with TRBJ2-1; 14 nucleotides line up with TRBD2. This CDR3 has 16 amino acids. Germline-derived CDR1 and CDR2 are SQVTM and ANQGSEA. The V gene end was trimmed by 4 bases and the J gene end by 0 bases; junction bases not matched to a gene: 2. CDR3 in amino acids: CSVGLAGGSSYNEQFF. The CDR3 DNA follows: TGCAGCGTTGGACTAGCGGGGGGGAGCTCCTACAATGAGCAGTTCTTC.

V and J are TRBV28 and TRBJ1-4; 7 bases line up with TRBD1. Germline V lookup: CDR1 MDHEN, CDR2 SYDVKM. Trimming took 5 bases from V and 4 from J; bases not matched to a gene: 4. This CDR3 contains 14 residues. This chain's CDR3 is CASSRQGGNEKLFF. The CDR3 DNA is TGTGCCAGCAGTCGACAGGGAGGTAATGAAAAACTGTTTTTT.

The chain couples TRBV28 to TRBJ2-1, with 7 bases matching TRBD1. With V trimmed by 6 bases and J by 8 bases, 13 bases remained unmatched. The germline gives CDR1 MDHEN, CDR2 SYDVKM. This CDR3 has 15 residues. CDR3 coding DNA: TGTGCCAGCAGATCCGGGCAGGGGGATACATATGAGCAGTTCTTC. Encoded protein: CASRSGQGDTYEQFF.

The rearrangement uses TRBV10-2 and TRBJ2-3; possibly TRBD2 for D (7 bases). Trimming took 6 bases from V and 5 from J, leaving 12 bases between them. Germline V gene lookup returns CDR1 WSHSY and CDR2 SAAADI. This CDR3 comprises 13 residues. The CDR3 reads CASRGGPGDTQYF. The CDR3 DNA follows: TGCGCCAGCAGGGGGGGGCCCGGAGATACGCAGTATTTT.

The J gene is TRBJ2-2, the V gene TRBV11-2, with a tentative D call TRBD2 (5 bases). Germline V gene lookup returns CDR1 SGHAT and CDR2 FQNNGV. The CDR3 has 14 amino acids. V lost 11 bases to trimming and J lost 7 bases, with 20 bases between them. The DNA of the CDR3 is TGTGCCTACGGGTTAGATGGGCGGGTCGGGGAGCTGTTTTTT. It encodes CAYGLDGRVGELFF.

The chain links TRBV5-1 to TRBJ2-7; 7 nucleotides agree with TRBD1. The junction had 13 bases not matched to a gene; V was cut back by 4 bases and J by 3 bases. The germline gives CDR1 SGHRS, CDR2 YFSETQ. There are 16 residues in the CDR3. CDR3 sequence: CASSLDGTERSYEQYF. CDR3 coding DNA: TGCGCCAGCAGCCTGGACGGGACAGAGAGGAGCTACGAGCAGTACTTC.

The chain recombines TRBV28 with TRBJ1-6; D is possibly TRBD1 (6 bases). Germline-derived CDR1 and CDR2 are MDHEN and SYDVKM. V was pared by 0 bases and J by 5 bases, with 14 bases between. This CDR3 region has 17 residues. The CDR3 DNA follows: TGTGCCAGCAGTTTATGGGGGGGGCTAGGGGATAATTCACCCCTCCACTTT. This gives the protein CASSLWGGLGDNSPLHF. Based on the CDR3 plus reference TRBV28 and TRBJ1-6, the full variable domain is DVKVTQSSRYLVKRTGEKVFLECVQDMDHENMFWYRQDPGLGLRLIYFSYDVKMKEKGDIPEGYSVSREKKERFSLILESASTNQTSMYLCASSLWGGLGDNSPLHFGNGTRLTVT.

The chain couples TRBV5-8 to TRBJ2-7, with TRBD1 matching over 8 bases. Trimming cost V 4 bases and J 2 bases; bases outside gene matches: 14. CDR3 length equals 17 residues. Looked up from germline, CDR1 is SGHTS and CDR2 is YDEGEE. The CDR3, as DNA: TGTGCCAGCAGCCCCACGCGGACAGGGTCTTTCCCCTACGAGCAGTACTTC. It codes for CASSPTRTGSFPYEQYF.

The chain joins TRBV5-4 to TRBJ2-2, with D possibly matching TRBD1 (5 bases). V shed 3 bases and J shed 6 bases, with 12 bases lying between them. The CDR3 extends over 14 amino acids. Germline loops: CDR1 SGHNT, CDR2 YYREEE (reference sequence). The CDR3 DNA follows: TGTGCCAGCAGCTACCGCGGACATCCCGGGGAGCTGTTTTTT. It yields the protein CASSYRGHPGELFF.

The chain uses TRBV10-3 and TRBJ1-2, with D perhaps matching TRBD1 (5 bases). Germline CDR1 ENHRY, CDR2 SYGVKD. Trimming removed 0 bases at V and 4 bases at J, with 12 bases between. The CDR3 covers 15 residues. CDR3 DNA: TGTGCCATCAGTGAGTCGTCAGGGTCTACCTATGGCTACACCTTC. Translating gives CAISESSGSTYGYTF.

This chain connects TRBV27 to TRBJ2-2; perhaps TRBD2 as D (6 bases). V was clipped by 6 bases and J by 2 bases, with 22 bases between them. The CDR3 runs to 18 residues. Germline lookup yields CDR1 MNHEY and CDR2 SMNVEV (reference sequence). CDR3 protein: CASSSRRTGGTNTGELFF. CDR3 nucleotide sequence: TGTGCCAGCAGCTCAAGACGAACCGGGGGAACAAACACCGGGGAGCTGTTTTTT.

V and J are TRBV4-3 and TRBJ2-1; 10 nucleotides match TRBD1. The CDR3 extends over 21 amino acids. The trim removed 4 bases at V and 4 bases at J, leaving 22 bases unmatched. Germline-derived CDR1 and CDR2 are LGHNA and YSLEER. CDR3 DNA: TGCGCCAGCAGCCTCCGACCGGGACAGGGGTTGGGGAAGGCCCTGTACAATGAGCAGTTCTTC. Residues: CASSLRPGQGLGKALYNEQFF.

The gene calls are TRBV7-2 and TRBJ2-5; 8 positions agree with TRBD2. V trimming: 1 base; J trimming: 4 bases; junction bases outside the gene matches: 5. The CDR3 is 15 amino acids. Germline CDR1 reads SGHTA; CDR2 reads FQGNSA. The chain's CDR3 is CASSLGGTSGETQYF. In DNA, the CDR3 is TGTGCCAGCAGCTTAGGCGGGACTAGTGGAGAGACCCAGTACTTC.

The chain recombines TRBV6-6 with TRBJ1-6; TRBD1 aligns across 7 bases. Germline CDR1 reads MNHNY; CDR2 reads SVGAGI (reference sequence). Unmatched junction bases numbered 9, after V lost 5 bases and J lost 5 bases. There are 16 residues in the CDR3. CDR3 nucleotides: TGTGCCAGCAGTCCGAGCGGACAGGTTAATAATTCACCCCTCCACTTT. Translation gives CASSPSGQVNNSPLHF.